This T cell receptor (beta chain) comes out of a study of blood T cell repertoires in COVID-19. On the study more broadly: Material from acute and convalescent COVID-19 was sourced from the United States, Italy and Spain.

As processed by the authors: By means of reference gene primer amplification, nucleated cell counts were estimated. The method was immunoSEQ multiplex PCR; TCRdb's version includes in-frame clones alone and lacks a portion of them. From that table come the V and J calls and clone size; the DNA was used to work out D and trimming. The top ten hold roughly 8.3% of the sample, which has over 200,000 clones, roughly 89% seen once. Study members were between roughly 18 and 100 years old and lived in 20 to 25 US regions. Trimming removed 2 bases from V and 5 bases from J, with 21 bases in between. CDR3 length: 16 amino acids. Germline assignment: CDR1 GTSNPN and CDR2 SVGIG (reference sequence).

The chain combines TRBV30 with TRBJ2-5, with D possibly being TRBD1 (6 bases). Sequenced input: PBMCs or T cells enriched from blood (not recorded which). This TCR came from a man aged 35 to 55 who had recovered from COVID-19. The CDR3 sequence: CAWSLGAQGFRETQYF. The CDR3 bases are TGTGCCTGGAGTTTGGGGGCGCAGGGATTTAGGGAGACCCAGTACTTC.